These 11 T cell receptor beta chains share one sample of origin, sequenced in a study of blood T cell repertoires in COVID-19. The assay was immunoSEQ multiplex PCR, and TCRdb's table has in-frame clones only and misses some. The sample shows some 150,000 clones, roughly 89% of them seen only once. Input material: peripheral blood. Receptors were obtained from a woman aged 50 to 65 with active or convalescent COVID-19.

This clone has a single count. CDR3 nucleotide sequence: TGTGCCAGCAGTCGGCCAGGGAATAATGGCTACACCTTC. As protein: CASSRPGNNGYTF. This sequence joins TRBV6-2 or TRBV6-3 and TRBJ1-2, with D possibly being TRBD1 (5 bases). The V end was cut by 5 bases, the J end by 6 bases, with 13 bases between. This CDR3 region has 13 residues. Germline lookup yields CDR1 MNHEY and CDR2 SVGEGT.

In this sample, this clone turned up a few times. The chain couples TRBV6-2 or TRBV6-3 to TRBJ1-3, with D tentatively TRBD1 (5 bases). This CDR3 has 16 residues. Germline lookup yields CDR1 MNHEY and CDR2 SVGEGT. V lost 2 bases and J 2 bases, leaving 13 bases between the germline ends. The CDR3 protein is CASSYPGTLTGNTIYF. CDR3 DNA sequence: TGTGCCAGCAGTTACCCGGGGACTTTGACTGGAAACACCATATATTTT.

This sequence joins TRBV18 and TRBJ1-6; 9 positions agree with TRBD1. Germline CDR1 reads KGHSH; CDR2 reads LQKENI. Trimming at V came to 4 bases and at J to 13 bases, leaving 14 bases not matched to a gene. The CDR3 is 16 residues long. CDR3 amino acids: CASSQLNRDRVSPLHF. The CDR3 bases are TGTGCCAGCTCACAACTTAACCGGGACAGGGTTTCCCCCCTCCACTTT.

V usage is TRBV27 and J usage is TRBJ1-5; 8 nucleotides agree with TRBD1. This CDR3 spans 14 amino acids. CDR1 is MNHEY and CDR2 is SMNVEV in the germline V gene (reference sequence). V lost 2 bases and J lost 5; bases outside the gene matches: 2. The CDR3 DNA follows: TGTGCCAGCAGTTTACAGGGGGCTCATCAGCCCCAGCATTTT. Encoded protein: CASSLQGAHQPQHF.

The CDR3 here is CASSSNRVHQPQHF. CDR3 in DNA: TGTGCCAGCAGTTCCAACAGGGTCCATCAGCCCCAGCATTTT. The V and J genes are TRBV6-5 and TRBJ1-5; D might be TRBD1 (6 bases). CDR1 and CDR2 (germline): MNHEY, SVGAGI. Trimming took 4 bases from V and 5 from J, leaving 12 bases between them. This CDR3 is built from 14 residues.

The chain carries TRBV7-3 and TRBJ2-1; 7 nucleotides align to TRBD1. J lost 7 bases, V lost 3 bases, and 3 bases had no gene match. Germline V gene sequence: CDR1 SGHTA, CDR2 FQGTGA. The length of the CDR3 is 13 residues. Here the CDR3 reads CASSLRGQNEQFF. CDR3 coding DNA: TGTGCCAGCAGCTTGAGGGGGCAGAATGAGCAGTTCTTC.

This sequence joins TRBV7-6 and TRBJ1-2; maybe TRBD1 (5 bases). The CDR3 totals 13 residues. Per germline, CDR1 SGHVS and CDR2 FNYEAQ. Trimming cost V 5 bases and J 3 bases, with 10 bases left between them. CDR3 amino acids: CASSLGGDYGYTF. The CDR3 bases are TGTGCCAGCAGCCTCGGGGGTGACTATGGCTACACCTTC.

The chain has TRBV12-3 or TRBV12-4 and TRBJ1-1; 9 nucleotides line up with TRBD1. V lost 7 bases and J lost 9; bases outside the gene matches: 9. This CDR3 region has 13 residues. CDR3 sequence (DNA): TGTGCCAGCATCAAACAGGGGGCGGGCCAAGCTTTCTTT. This translates into CASIKQGAGQAFF.

The chain carries TRBV30 and TRBJ2-3; 12 bases fit TRBD1. CDR3 size: 17 residues. Trimming removed 1 base from V and 3 bases from J; junction bases left unmatched: 8. Germline V gene data show CDR1 as GTSNPN and CDR2 as SVGIG (reference sequence). In DNA, the CDR3 is TGTGCCTGGAGTGCCGGGACAGGGGGCGCGAGGACAGATACGCAGTATTTT. Translation gives CAWSAGTGGARTDTQYF.

The V and J genes are TRBV7-2 and TRBJ1-2, with D perhaps TRBD1 (6 bases). CDR1 SGHTA and CDR2 FQGNSA come from the germline V gene. The CDR3 is made up of 15 amino acids. Trimming removed 6 bases from V and 6 bases from J, with 20 bases in between. The CDR3 region is CASSRPGGLVHGYTF. CDR3 coding DNA: TGTGCCAGCAGTCGACCCGGGGGGCTAGTGCATGGCTACACCTTC.

This clone was counted once. CDR3 DNA: TGTGCCAGCAGTTCGGGACAGGGGGCGTTAGGCTACACCTTC. This sequence encodes CASSSGQGALGYTF. This rearrangement joins TRBV6-5 to TRBJ1-2; 12 nucleotides align to TRBD1. Looked up from germline, CDR1 is MNHEY and CDR2 is SVGAGI. Trimming took 4 bases from V and 8 from J; bases not matched to a gene: 5. There are 14 residues in the CDR3.